These 20 T cell receptor beta chains were sequenced from one sample in a study of PD-1 blockade in classical Hodgkin lymphoma (dated by TCRdb to about 2020). Interpreted using the paper, the time point label stands for: cycle 4 day 1 (C4D1), after more than five weeks of nivolumab. Every trial patient had relapsed following autologous stem cell transplantation, and prior brentuximab vedotin exposure was what differed among cohorts A, B and C. Receptors were amplified or captured by the immunoSEQ multiplex PCR assay. TCRdb re-hosts the immuneACCESS table, in-frame sequences only. Its copies lack some clones; in the studies checked, an unresolved V gene accounts for under half of them, and the cause for the rest is not known. This sample holds 40,000 to 55,000 clones; over 75% were observed only once. The ten largest clonotypes hold more than 35% of the sample. This specimen consisted of peripheral blood mononuclear cells (PBMCs), obtained before the fourth cycle of nivolumab. The receptors were sampled from a human donor with classical Hodgkin lymphoma.

With regard to this clone: Its ends do not fully match the called genes, so a read error is possible. The genes are TRBV7-7 and TRBJ2-1, with 11 bases matching TRBD2. Per the germline V gene, CDR1 is SSHAT and CDR2 is FNYEAQ (reference sequence). The CDR3 is made up of 16 amino acids. The CDR3: CASSPYSGGARDEQFF. In nucleotides, the CDR3 is TGTGCTAGCAGCCCCTATAGCGGGGGGGCTAGGGATGAGCAGTTCTTC.

This clone was picked up one time. V is TRBV11-1 and J is TRBJ2-3; no clear D. V lost 6 bases and J 0 bases, leaving 7 bases between the germline ends. The CDR3 totals 13 residues. CDR1 SGHAT and CDR2 FQDESV come from the germline V gene (reference sequence). Here the CDR3 reads CASRRASTDTQYF. CDR3 coding DNA: TGTGCCAGCAGGCGTGCTAGCACAGATACGCAGTATTTT.

This chain uses TRBV28 with TRBJ2-3; unclear D gene. The germline gives CDR1 MDHEN, CDR2 SYDVKM. This CDR3 is 12 amino acids long. V lost 2 bases and J 3 bases, leaving 3 bases between the germline ends. CDR3 nucleotides: TGTGCCAGCAGTTTAAGGACAGATACGCAGTATTTT. It yields the protein CASSLRTDTQYF.

The chain employs TRBV4-1 and TRBJ1-1; 9 bases are a match to TRBD1. J was trimmed by 4 bases and V by 2 bases; bases with no gene match: 8. This CDR3 has 16 amino acids. Germline V gene data show CDR1 as MGHRA and CDR2 as YSYEKL. The CDR3 protein is CASSQSWTGDGTEAFF. The CDR3 nucleotides read TGCGCCAGCAGCCAAAGTTGGACAGGGGATGGCACTGAAGCTTTCTTT.

This rearrangement joins TRBV18 to TRBJ2-7; D remains unclear. Germline V gene data show CDR1 as KGHSH and CDR2 as LQKENI. V lost 6 bases and J 6 bases, leaving 9 bases between the germline ends. The CDR3 runs to 11 residues. The CDR3 DNA sequence: TGTGCCAGCTCGAGCCAGCTCGAGCAGTACTTC. It is translated as CASSSQLEQYF.

The chain couples TRBV7-9 to TRBJ2-5, with 12 bases lining up with TRBD1. Germline loops: CDR1 SEHNR, CDR2 FQNEAQ (reference sequence). The V gene end was trimmed by 1 base and the J gene end by 4 bases; junction bases not matched to a gene: 4. This CDR3 is 16 amino acids long. The CDR3 reads CASSLVGDRGRETQYF. As DNA, the CDR3 is TGTGCCAGCAGCTTAGTTGGGGACAGGGGGCGAGAGACCCAGTACTTC.

This rearrangement joins TRBV19 to TRBJ1-4; D is perhaps TRBD1 (6 bases). Per germline, CDR1 LNHDA and CDR2 SQIVND (reference sequence). Trimming pared 7 bases from V and 6 bases from J, leaving 21 bases between. The CDR3 is 16 residues long. The CDR3 DNA reads TGTGCCAGTATCTCGGCCCGGGCGGGGGCGGATGAAAAACTGTTTTTT. It is translated as CASISARAGADEKLFF.

About this clone itself: A read error may account for a junction end that differs from germline. The chain has TRBV7-7 and TRBJ1-5; D unclear. Germline V lookup: CDR1 SSHAT, CDR2 FNYEAQ (reference sequence). This CDR3 has 15 residues. Written as DNA, the CDR3 is TGTGCCGGCAGCTTGGGAGGAAGGAGCAATCAGCCCCAGCATTTT. Translation: CAGSLGGRSNQPQHF.

This chain joins TRBV7-9 and TRBJ1-1; no clear D gene. The germline gives CDR1 SEHNR, CDR2 FQNEAQ (reference sequence). The CDR3 length is 13 residues. The germline V and J ends were trimmed by 1 base and 1 base, with 4 bases remaining between them. The CDR3 loop is CASSLGSNTEAFF. The CDR3 nucleotides read TGTGCCAGCAGCTTAGGTTCGAACACTGAAGCTTTCTTT. Full variable domain (missing parts from reference TRBV7-9 and TRBJ1-1): DTGVSQNPRHKITKRGQNVTFRCDPISEHNRLYWYRQTLGQGPEFLTYFQNEAQLEKSRLLSDRFSAERPKGSFSTLEIQRTEQGDSAMYLCASSLGSNTEAFFGQGTRLTVV.

This rearrangement joins TRBV5-1 to TRBJ2-7; the D gene is possibly TRBD2 (6 bases). With 4 bases removed from V and 0 bases from J, the gap between germline ends came to 11 bases. The CDR3 totals 14 residues. The germline V gene encodes CDR1 SGHRS and CDR2 YFSETQ. CDR3 protein: CASSESGYSYEQYF. The CDR3 DNA follows: TGCGCCAGCAGCGAGAGCGGGTACTCCTACGAGCAGTACTTC.

The rearrangement links TRBV18 to TRBJ1-1, with 10 bases aligning to TRBD1. The CDR3 sequence is 12 residues long. The germline V gene encodes CDR1 KGHSH and CDR2 LQKENI. The V and J ends lost 5 bases and 6 bases, in that order; junction bases with no gene match: 0. The CDR3 reads CASSGTGAEAFF. DNA of the CDR3: TGTGCCAGCTCAGGGACAGGGGCTGAAGCTTTCTTT.

The CDR3 spells CASSELATQYF. CDR3 sequence (DNA): TGTGCCAGCAGTGAATTGGCGACCCAGTACTTC. The chain combines TRBV2 with TRBJ2-5; D not resolved. The CDR3 is 11 residues long. Per the germline V gene, CDR1 is SNHLY and CDR2 is FYNNEI. V lost 2 bases to trimming and J lost 7 bases, with 5 bases between them.

This clone was recorded only once. The V and J genes are TRBV30 and TRBJ2-2; D gene unclear. The germline V gene encodes CDR1 GTSNPN and CDR2 SVGIG (reference sequence). Trimming took off 2 bases at V and 7 bases at J, with 5 bases between the two ends. The CDR3 contains 11 residues. This CDR3 reads CAWSRNGELFF. The DNA for the CDR3 is TGTGCCTGGAGTAGAAACGGGGAGCTGTTTTTT.

The chain has TRBV30 and TRBJ1-4, with D maybe TRBD1 (5 bases). Germline V gene sequence: CDR1 GTSNPN, CDR2 SVGIG (reference sequence). The length of the CDR3 is 13 residues. The V and J ends lost 3 bases and 7 bases respectively, with 12 bases between them. The CDR3 region has the DNA TGTGCCTGGAGGGGACCCTTTGGTGAAAAACTGTTTTTT. It is translated as CAWRGPFGEKLFF.

This rearrangement joins TRBV4-1 to TRBJ1-4; perhaps TRBD1 as D (5 bases). CDR1 and CDR2 (germline): MGHRA, YSYEKL. Trimming left V 3 bases short and J 5 bases short, with 16 bases between. This CDR3 is built from 16 residues. The CDR3 bases are TGCGCCAGCAGCCATGTATCACACGCAGGGAATGAAAAACTGTTTTTT. Translating gives CASSHVSHAGNEKLFF.

This chain uses TRBV5-1 with TRBJ2-7, with TRBD1 matching 9 bases. The CDR3 contains 13 residues. The V and J ends lost 6 bases and 5 bases, in that order; junction bases with no gene match: 6. Germline assignment: CDR1 SGHRS and CDR2 YFSETQ. CDR3 coding DNA: TGCGCCAGCAACCCTGGACAGGGGAACGAGCAGTACTTC. Protein: CASNPGQGNEQYF.

The chain combines TRBV19 with TRBJ1-1, with a weak D call TRBD1 (5 bases). The CDR3 has 15 residues. The germline CDR1 and CDR2 sequences are LNHDA and SQIVND (reference sequence). V gave up 0 bases and J gave up 7 bases, with 15 bases separating them. CDR3 DNA: TGTGCCAGTAGTATAGAACGCAGGGTGAACGGTGAAGCTTTCTTT. Residues: CASSIERRVNGEAFF.

This rearrangement joins TRBV5-1 to TRBJ2-1, with TRBD2 matching 7 bases. The germline gives CDR1 SGHRS, CDR2 YFSETQ. The CDR3 covers 15 residues. Trimming at V came to 4 bases and at J to 6 bases, leaving 10 bases not matched to a gene. DNA for the CDR3: TGCGCCAGCAGCCCGGGGGAGGGTTTGGGCAATGAGCAGTTCTTC. Protein product: CASSPGEGLGNEQFF. Full variable domain (outside the CDR3, taken from reference TRBV5-1 and TRBJ2-1): KAGVTQTPRYLIKTRGQQVTLSCSPISGHRSVSWYQQTPGQGLQFLFEYFSETQRNKGNFPGRFSGRQFSNSRSEMNVSTLELGDSALYLCASSPGEGLGNEQFFGPGTRLTVL.

The chain recombines TRBV15 with TRBJ1-4; TRBD1 aligns across 7 bases. Germline V gene data show CDR1 as LNHNV and CDR2 as YYDKDF (reference sequence). The CDR3 has 16 amino acids. V dropped 1 base and J dropped 6; count of bases not matched to a gene: 8. CDR3: CATSRVGNRGYEKLFF. DNA of the CDR3: TGTGCCACCAGCAGAGTAGGAAACAGGGGTTATGAAAAACTGTTTTTT. The full variable domain, in which reference TRBV15 and TRBJ1-4 provide the parts outside the CDR3, is DAMVIQNPRYQVTQFGKPVTLSCSQTLNHNVMYWYQQKSSQAPKLLFHYYDKDFNNEADTPDNFQSRRPNTSFCFLDIRSPGLGDTAMYLCATSRVGNRGYEKLFFGSGTQLSVL.

This chain links TRBV19 with TRBJ1-5; 10 positions agree with TRBD1. CDR3 length: 17 residues. The germline V gene encodes CDR1 LNHDA and CDR2 SQIVND (reference sequence). J was trimmed by 3 bases and V by 11 bases; bases with no gene match: 16. The DNA for the CDR3 is TGTGCCTGTACGCGGGGGAGACAGGGGGCGTTCAATCAGCCCCAGCATTTT. It yields the protein CACTRGRQGAFNQPQHF.